This TCR beta chain was profiled in a study of T cells after yellow fever vaccination. Study findings and constraints: The study noted that FACS-sorted repertoires could contain abundant clonotypes contaminating from the bulk population. Subsequent to the booster, the majority of primary-vaccination clones reappeared (less than 97% CD4, roughly 90% CD8). The CD4 compartment and the CD8 compartment contained a small share of clonotypes in common.

MiXCR, run by TCRdb on the 5' RACE reads, gives a single entry per CDR3 protein. The data show some 100,000 distinct CDR3 sequences, with about 8.8% seen just once and about 15% held by the top ten. The CDR3 runs 15 residues. The V and J ends lost 6 bases and 2 bases, in that order; junction bases with no gene match: 7. This clonotype was counted at least ten times. The receptor comes from a man between 18 and 29 years old who received the YFV17D yellow fever vaccine. Sequences were derived from CD8+ T cells not binding an NS4B(214-222) dextramer, sorted from PBMCs, sampled around 14 days after the first yellow fever vaccination. V is TRBV12-3 or TRBV12-4 and J is TRBJ1-5; 7 bases line up with TRBD1. CDR3 in DNA: TGTGCCAGCAGCGAGGGGGCGCGGGGCAATCAGCCCCAGCATTTT. Residues: CASSEGARGNQPQHF.